Listed here are 4 T cell receptor beta chains from one sample, sequenced in a study of blood T cell repertoires in COVID-19. Sequencing used immunoSEQ multiplex PCR; TCRdb keeps in-frame clones, though not all of them. The sample includes 250,000 or so clones, about 80% seen only once; the top ten take approximately 2%. The sample was peripheral blood. Receptors originate from a man aged 25 to 40 who had recovered from COVID-19.

The chain links TRBV5-8 to TRBJ1-5; D is unclear. V lost 4 bases and J lost 3, with 11 bases in between. This CDR3 is built from 14 residues. CDR1 is SGHTS and CDR2 is YDEGEE in the germline V gene. The CDR3 coding sequence is TGTGCCAGCAGCCCACGGACTATCAATCAGCCCCAGCATTTT. This encodes CASSPRTINQPQHF.

The J gene is TRBJ2-7, the V gene TRBV6-5; 9 nucleotides agree with TRBD1. CDR3 length: 15 amino acids. Germline CDR1 reads MNHEY; CDR2 reads SVGAGI. The trim removed 5 bases at V and 2 bases at J, leaving 7 bases unmatched. This CDR3 is CASSQTGTGTYEQYV. The CDR3 DNA follows: TGTGCCAGCAGTCAGACCGGGACAGGGACCTACGAGCAGTACGTC.

The chain carries TRBV7-2 and TRBJ1-5; weak D call: TRBD1 (6 bases). Germline assignment: CDR1 SGHTA and CDR2 FQGNSA. The CDR3 covers 17 residues. Trimming pared 1 base from V and 2 bases from J, leaving 15 bases between. CDR3 amino acids: CASSLGFIRGGNQPQHF. The CDR3 bases are TGTGCCAGCAGCTTAGGCTTCATCAGGGGCGGCAATCAGCCCCAGCATTTT. The whole variable domain, filled in from reference TRBV7-2 and TRBJ1-5, reads GAGVSQSPSNKVTEKGKDVELRCDPISGHTALYWYRQSLGQGLEFLIYFQGNSAPDKSGLPSDRFSAERTGGSVSTLTIQRTQQEDSAVYLCASSLGFIRGGNQPQHFGDGTRLSIL.

DNA for the CDR3: TGTGCCAGCAGGTACTCTGGGGCCAACGTCCTGACTTTC. The encoded protein is CASRYSGANVLTF. This chain joins TRBV12-3 or TRBV12-4 and TRBJ2-6; D not resolved. This CDR3 contains 13 residues. Trimming removed 6 bases from V and 0 bases from J, with 3 bases in between.